This TCR beta chain comes out of a study of blood T cell repertoires in COVID-19. The wider study: Specimens from acute and convalescent COVID-19 originated in the United States, Italy and Spain. In each case, the material was cDNA or gDNA derived from T cells, B-cell-depleted T cells, or PBMCs.

Some clones are missing from TCRdb's copy, which holds only in-frame ones; the method was immunoSEQ multiplex PCR. The data show about 210,000 clones, with approximately 91% seen just once and 4% to 5.5% held by the top ten. This CDR3 spans 14 amino acids. CDR1 and CDR2 (germline): KGHDR, SFDVKD. V lost 6 bases and J lost 10, with 17 bases in between. The rearrangement uses TRBV24-1 and TRBJ2-2, with a tentative D call TRBD2 (5 bases). The sequence derives from a woman in her thirties or forties with acute or convalescent COVID-19. The specimen was peripheral blood. CDR3 region: CATSMAVGEEELFF. The CDR3 region has the DNA TGTGCCACCAGTATGGCGGTGGGAGAGGAGGAGCTGTTTTTT.